Presented here are 19 T cell receptor beta chains from one specimen sequenced in a study of CD8+ T cells in alopecia areata. RNA was extracted and reverse transcribed into cDNA as the sequencing template. Some clones are missing from TCRdb's copy, which holds only in-frame ones; the method was immunoSEQ multiplex PCR. This sample carries 140,000 to 150,000 clones, about 87% of them seen once, and the ten largest clones take roughly 16%. The sequencing used CD8+ T cells sorted from blood, collected at week 0. The source of these receptors is a human donor with alopecia areata.

Here the CDR3 reads CASSTGGEQFF. CDR3 nucleotides: TGTGCCAGTAGTACCGGCGGTGAGCAGTTCTTC. This chain uses TRBV19 with TRBJ2-1; D call uncertain. Germline CDR1 LNHDA, CDR2 SQIVND (reference sequence). This CDR3 region has 11 residues. The V end was cut by 4 bases, the J end by 9 bases, with 7 bases between.

The chain couples TRBV6-5 to TRBJ2-7; possible D gene TRBD2, 7 bases. V dropped 2 bases and J dropped 6 bases, with 14 bases sitting between them. This CDR3 has 14 residues. Germline V gene sequence: CDR1 MNHEY, CDR2 SVGAGI. For the CDR3, the DNA is TGTGCCAGCAGTTACGGGGGGGCGGATTTCGAGCAGTACTTC. This translates into CASSYGGADFEQYF.

V usage is TRBV7-9 and J usage is TRBJ2-1; 10 nucleotides agree with TRBD2. Germline V CDR1 and CDR2: SEHNR, FQNEAQ (reference sequence). This CDR3 region has 19 residues. The V gene end was trimmed by 4 bases and the J gene end by 8 bases; junction bases not matched to a gene: 20. CDR3 residues: CASSSAWLAGEYGEDEQFF. In DNA form, the CDR3 reads TGTGCCAGCAGCTCCGCCTGGCTAGCGGGAGAATATGGGGAGGATGAGCAGTTCTTC. Combining the CDR3 with reference TRBV7-9 and TRBJ2-1 gives the whole variable domain DTGVSQNPRHKITKRGQNVTFRCDPISEHNRLYWYRQTLGQGPEFLTYFQNEAQLEKSRLLSDRFSAERPKGSFSTLEIQRTEQGDSAMYLCASSSAWLAGEYGEDEQFFGPGTRLTVL.

Comment on this clone: The same CDR3 also results from other DNA sequences found in this sample. The chain uses TRBV27 and TRBJ2-7; D is uncertain. Per germline, CDR1 MNHEY and CDR2 SMNVEV (reference sequence). The CDR3 extends over 11 amino acids. Trimming removed 4 bases at V and 3 bases at J, with 4 bases between. In DNA, the CDR3 is TGTGCCAGCAGTTCACTCTACGAGCAGTACTTC. This encodes CASSSLYEQYF.

A single count supports this clone. The chain employs TRBV10-3 and TRBJ2-7; TRBD1 might be the D (5 bases). Trimming took 2 bases from V and 0 from J, leaving 8 bases between them. Germline V gene sequence: CDR1 ENHRY, CDR2 SYGVKD. The CDR3 has 14 residues. In nucleotides, the CDR3 is TGTGCCATCAGTGAGGCCGACAGCTCCTACGAGCAGTACTTC. Its translation: CAISEADSSYEQYF.

V and J are TRBV13 and TRBJ2-2; D is possibly TRBD2 (5 bases). Per germline, CDR1 PRHDT and CDR2 FYEKMQ (reference sequence). The CDR3 is 17 residues long. Trimming left V 3 bases short and J 0 bases short, with 14 bases between. Written as DNA, the CDR3 is TGTGCCAGCAGCTTGGGTAGCGCTTACTCGAACACCGGGGAGCTGTTTTTT. This codes for CASSLGSAYSNTGELFF.

The CDR3 spells CASSYSTPVSTDTQYF. CDR3 coding DNA: TGTGCCAGCAGTTACTCGACACCAGTGAGCACAGATACGCAGTATTTT. The J gene is TRBJ2-3, the V gene TRBV6-5; D call uncertain. Trimming stripped 0 bases from V and 0 bases from J, with 10 bases between. CDR3 length: 16 residues. CDR1 and CDR2 from the germline V gene are MNHEY and SVGAGI.

The chain links TRBV30 to TRBJ2-7; 7 bases align to TRBD2. Germline assignment: CDR1 GTSNPN and CDR2 SVGIG (reference sequence). With 1 base clipped from V and 3 bases from J, the junction kept 0 bases outside the gene matches. This CDR3 has 12 residues. CDR3 in amino acids: CAWSAGGYEQYF. The CDR3, as DNA: TGTGCCTGGAGTGCGGGGGGCTACGAGCAGTACTTC.

The V and J genes are TRBV6-5 and TRBJ2-3; TRBD2 matches at 9 bases. The V and J ends lost 0 bases and 6 bases, in that order; junction bases with no gene match: 4. Germline CDR1 and CDR2: MNHEY and SVGAGI. This CDR3 region has 15 residues. The CDR3 DNA sequence: TGTGCCAGCAGTTACTCCATAGCGGGAGTGGATACGCAGTATTTT. Its translation is CASSYSIAGVDTQYF.

The table lists this clone with a few counts. V is TRBV6-5 and J is TRBJ2-7; D uncertain. In germline, CDR1 is MNHEY, CDR2 SVGAGI. CDR3 length equals 14 residues. V dropped 6 bases and J dropped 3 bases, with 15 bases sitting between them. The CDR3 coding sequence is TGTGCCAGCAGCCCCGTCTCCCTTGGCTACGAGCAGTACTTC. Translation gives CASSPVSLGYEQYF.

The chain is built from TRBV2 and TRBJ2-1; TRBD1 matches at 11 bases. The CDR3 has 14 amino acids. The J segment lost 5 bases and the V segment lost 7 bases, leaving 4 bases of the junction unmatched. Germline CDR1 SNHLY, CDR2 FYNNEI. CDR3 in DNA: TGTGCCAGCATAGGGACAGGGGGGAACAATGAGCAGTTCTTC. Protein: CASIGTGGNNEQFF.

The chain combines TRBV27 with TRBJ2-6, with 11 bases matching TRBD1. The germline V gene encodes CDR1 MNHEY and CDR2 SMNVEV (reference sequence). The J segment lost 0 bases and the V segment lost 3 bases, leaving 13 bases of the junction unmatched. The CDR3 is made up of 21 amino acids. Here the CDR3 DNA reads TGTGCCAGCAGTTTTTCTGTTGGGACAGGGGGATACAGCTCTGGGGCCAACGTCCTGACTTTC. It yields the protein CASSFSVGTGGYSSGANVLTF.

The chain has TRBV27 and TRBJ2-7; possibly TRBD2 for D (6 bases). Germline V gives CDR1 MNHEY, CDR2 SMNVEV (reference sequence). CDR3 length: 14 amino acids. Trimming removed 3 bases from V and 4 bases from J, with 13 bases in between. This chain's CDR3 is CASSFSRGTYEQYF. The CDR3 DNA reads as TGTGCCAGCAGTTTTTCCCGGGGGACGTACGAGCAGTACTTC.

The rearrangement links TRBV7-3 to TRBJ2-7; 7 bases are a match to TRBD1. Germline loops: CDR1 SGHTA, CDR2 FQGTGA. The CDR3 is made up of 16 amino acids. J gave up 3 bases and V 5 bases, and 13 bases lay outside the gene matches. The CDR3 protein is CASSPPGQPSSYEQYF. CDR3 coding DNA: TGTGCCAGCAGCCCACCGGGACAGCCATCGAGCTACGAGCAGTACTTC.

The V and J genes are TRBV6-5 and TRBJ2-7, with 11 nucleotides matching TRBD2. CDR3 length: 15 amino acids. The V gene's germline CDR1 is MNHEY and CDR2 SVGAGI. V was pared by 7 bases and J by 3 bases, with 8 bases of the junction left unmatched. Here the CDR3 reads CASMDLTSGSYEQYF. CDR3 nucleotides: TGTGCCAGCATGGATCTCACTAGCGGGAGCTACGAGCAGTACTTC.

The chain links TRBV7-9 to TRBJ2-7, with D unclear. CDR1 SEHNR and CDR2 FQNEAQ come from the germline V gene (reference sequence). The CDR3 covers 15 residues. V lost 5 bases to trimming and J lost 5 bases, with 19 bases between them. The CDR3 loop is CASSPEVPSWDEQYF. The CDR3 region has the DNA TGTGCCAGCAGCCCCGAAGTTCCCTCATGGGACGAGCAGTACTTC.

The J gene is TRBJ2-6, the V gene TRBV9; D is uncertain. V was shortened by 0 bases and J by 0 bases, with 4 bases between the two germline ends. Germline assignment: CDR1 SGDLS and CDR2 YYNGEE. This CDR3 is built from 15 residues. The CDR3 spells CASSVGSSGANVLTF. DNA for the CDR3: TGTGCCAGCAGCGTAGGAAGCTCTGGGGCCAACGTCCTGACTTTC.

The chain joins TRBV7-8 to TRBJ2-2, with TRBD1 as a possible D gene (6 bases). In germline, CDR1 is SGHVS, CDR2 FQNEAQ. The V end lost 5 bases, the J end lost 5 bases, and 21 bases lay between the germline ends. The length of the CDR3 is 17 residues. The CDR3: CASSPYRQEVGTGELFF. The DNA for the CDR3 is TGTGCCAGCAGCCCCTATCGACAGGAAGTTGGAACCGGGGAGCTGTTTTTT.

The chain combines TRBV27 with TRBJ1-1; TRBD1 matches 7 bases. CDR1 is MNHEY, CDR2 SMNVEV, per germline (reference sequence). V trimming: 6 bases; J trimming: 0 bases; junction bases outside the gene matches: 13. This CDR3 contains 17 residues. CDR3 region: CASSLGRAGGMNTEAFF. The CDR3 DNA sequence: TGTGCCAGCAGCCTAGGGAGGGCAGGGGGTATGAACACTGAAGCTTTCTTT.